Below, 16 T cell receptor beta chains from the same sample are listed, as sequenced in a study of beta chain bispecific antibodies for T cell cancers. Study-wide results and caveats: Most targeted TRBV signal came from the leukemia cell line cells, not normal T cells.

TCRdb re-analysed the 5' RACE reads in MiXCR, keeping a single row per CDR3 protein. The sample holds 21,000 or so distinct CDR3 sequences, 2.6% seen once. Either OKT3 anti-CD3 antibody or CD3/CD28 beads expanded T cells from blood mononuclear cells over about three days. Their recognized antigens are unknown. The sequenced sample was healthy donor T cells cultured with leukemia cells. These receptors were taken from a human donor in good health. Some clones in this sample may be carry-over from other donors' samples.

This clonotype has ten or more counts. The chain joins TRBV11-2 to TRBJ2-7; the D gene is possibly TRBD2 (6 bases). V was cut by 3 bases and J by 2 bases, with 11 bases left in between. CDR3 length equals 14 residues. Germline V gene data show CDR1 as SGHAT and CDR2 as FQNNGV. In nucleotides, the CDR3 is TGTGCCAGCAGCTTCGGGGAGGACACCTACGAGCAGTACTTC. This encodes CASSFGEDTYEQYF.

This clonotype was observed many times. This chain uses TRBV13 with TRBJ2-1, with 8 bases matching TRBD1. The CDR3 runs 15 residues. The germline CDR1 and CDR2 sequences are PRHDT and FYEKMQ (reference sequence). J gave up 7 bases and V 4 bases, and 9 bases lay outside the gene matches. The CDR3 loop reads CASSSIAGGENEQFF. The CDR3 coding sequence is TGTGCCAGCAGCTCGATCGCAGGGGGCGAAAATGAGCAGTTCTTC. The whole variable domain, filled in from reference TRBV13 and TRBJ2-1, reads AAGVIQSPRHLIKEKRETATLKCYPIPRHDTVYWYQQGPGQDPQFLISFYEKMQSDKGSIPDRFSAQQFSDYHSELNMSSLELGDSALYFCASSSIAGGENEQFFGPGTRLTVL.

Ten or more counts support this clonotype. The CDR3 DNA follows: TGTGCCAGCAGCCACCGGGACAGTGGAAACACCATATATTTT. As protein: CASSHRDSGNTIYF. J is TRBJ1-3 and V is TRBV7-9; 7 nucleotides agree with TRBD1. The germline CDR1 and CDR2 sequences are SEHNR and FQNEAQ (reference sequence). This CDR3 comprises 14 residues. J lost 3 bases, V lost 5 bases, and 4 bases had no gene match. The full variable domain, rest sourced from reference TRBV7-9 and TRBJ1-3, is DTGVSQNPRHKITKRGQNVTFRCDPISEHNRLYWYRQTLGQGPEFLTYFQNEAQLEKSRLLSDRFSAERPKGSFSTLEIQRTEQGDSAMYLCASSHRDSGNTIYFGEGSWLTVV.

V is TRBV5-5 and J is TRBJ1-4; the D gene is possibly TRBD1 (5 bases). Trimming took 0 bases from V and 8 from J, leaving 17 bases between them. Germline V gives CDR1 SGHKS, CDR2 YYEKEE (reference sequence). This CDR3 comprises 16 residues. CDR3 coding DNA: TGTGCCAGCAGCTTGGCCTCCAGGGCGGTTGGAGAAAAACTGTTTTTT. As protein: CASSLASRAVGEKLFF.

There are many counts of this clonotype. The V and J genes are TRBV5-1 and TRBJ2-7, with D tentatively TRBD2 (5 bases). The CDR3 totals 12 residues. Per the germline V gene, CDR1 is SGHRS and CDR2 is YFSETQ. Trimming took off 3 bases at V and 5 bases at J, with 9 bases between the two ends. DNA for the CDR3: TGCGCCAGCAGCTCGGAGGCCCACGAGCAGTACTTC. It translates to CASSSEAHEQYF.

This clonotype has ten or more counts. The chain couples TRBV12-3 or TRBV12-4 to TRBJ2-4; 10 bases align to TRBD2. CDR3 length: 18 residues. V was clipped by 1 base and J by 6 bases; unmatched bases: 12. The CDR3 protein is CASSLGFGSGGALNIQYF. Written as DNA, the CDR3 is TGTGCCAGCAGTTTAGGTTTCGGGAGCGGGGGGGCCTTAAACATTCAGTACTTC.

This clonotype was found many times. V gene TRBV10-2 combines with J gene TRBJ2-2; the D gene is possibly TRBD2 (6 bases). The ends were cut back, 3 bases at V and 6 bases at J, with 11 bases in the middle. The CDR3 contains 14 residues. Per the germline V gene, CDR1 is WSHSY and CDR2 is SAAADI. The chain's CDR3 is CASSELAFSGELFF. For the CDR3, the DNA is TGCGCCAGCAGTGAACTAGCATTCTCCGGGGAGCTGTTTTTT.

The chain is built from TRBV4-1 and TRBJ2-2; 7 positions match TRBD1. The CDR3 sequence is 15 residues long. The V segment lost 0 bases and the J segment 3 bases; nucleotides outside the gene matches: 1. CDR1 and CDR2 (germline): MGHRA, YSYEKL. CDR3 nucleotides: TGCGCCAGCAGCCAAGAGCAGGGGGACACCGGGGAGCTGTTTTTT. Translated, it gives CASSQEQGDTGELFF.

This clonotype was seen ten or more times. This sequence joins TRBV29-1 and TRBJ1-1; D ambiguous. V lost 3 bases, J lost 4 bases, and 3 bases lay in between. Germline lookup yields CDR1 SQVTM and CDR2 ANQGSEA. The CDR3 has 10 residues. The CDR3 nucleotides read TGCAGCGTTGAGGTCACTGAAGCTTTCTTT. Translation gives CSVEVTEAFF.

At least ten counts were recorded for this clonotype. This sequence joins TRBV6-5 and TRBJ2-2; 12 nucleotides agree with TRBD2. The CDR3 is 15 amino acids. The J segment lost 5 bases and the V segment lost 2 bases, leaving 0 bases of the junction unmatched. The V gene's germline CDR1 is MNHEY and CDR2 SVGAGI. This chain's CDR3 is CASSYGLAGTGELFF. The CDR3 nucleotides read TGTGCCAGCAGTTACGGACTAGCGGGGACCGGGGAGCTGTTTTTT.

This clonotype appeared many times. The CDR3 spells CASSEIPGSNTEAFF. CDR3 DNA sequence: TGTGCCAGCAGTGAAATACCGGGCTCGAACACTGAAGCTTTCTTT. V and J are TRBV6-1 and TRBJ1-1; D is undetermined. Trimming cost V 2 bases and J 1 base, with 11 bases left between them. CDR3 length: 15 amino acids. Per germline, CDR1 MNHNS and CDR2 SASEGT.

This clonotype was seen many times. The chain combines TRBV29-1 with TRBJ2-1; tentative D call: TRBD2 (6 bases). V was cut by 4 bases and J by 6 bases, with 13 bases left in between. The V gene's germline CDR1 is SQVTM and CDR2 ANQGSEA. The CDR3 sequence is 13 residues long. CDR3 loop: CSVVEGNTNEQFF. As DNA, the CDR3 is TGCAGCGTTGTGGAGGGGAACACCAATGAGCAGTTCTTC.

This clonotype is medium-sized within its sample. The rearrangement joins TRBV5-1 to TRBJ2-7; D is unresolved. V lost 4 bases, J lost 1 base, and 9 bases lay in between. The V gene's germline CDR1 is SGHRS and CDR2 YFSETQ. The CDR3 covers 13 residues. CDR3 nucleotides: TGCGCCAGCAGCCCGACGGAGTCCTACGAGCAGTACTTC. Its protein product is CASSPTESYEQYF. The whole variable domain, remainder taken from reference TRBV5-1 and TRBJ2-7, is KAGVTQTPRYLIKTRGQQVTLSCSPISGHRSVSWYQQTPGQGLQFLFEYFSETQRNKGNFPGRFSGRQFSNSRSEMNVSTLELGDSALYLCASSPTESYEQYFGPGTRLTVT.

The CDR3 sequence: CASSLSGGHDTQYF. CDR3 nucleotide sequence: TGTGCCAGCAGCTTAAGCGGGGGGCATGATACGCAGTATTTT. The chain combines TRBV7-3 with TRBJ2-3; TRBD2 matches at 8 bases. The germline V gene has CDR1 SGHTA and CDR2 FQGTGA. Trimming removed 1 base from V and 6 bases from J; junction bases left unmatched: 3. The CDR3 has 14 amino acids.

The chain carries TRBV7-9 and TRBJ1-4; 7 bases are a match to TRBD1. Trimming removed 4 bases from V and 10 bases from J; junction bases left unmatched: 9. CDR1 and CDR2 (germline): SEHNR, FQNEAQ (reference sequence). The CDR3 covers 14 residues. For the CDR3, the DNA is TGTGCCAGCAGCTCCGGGACAGAGGAGGGAAAACTGTTTTTT. This gives the protein CASSSGTEEGKLFF.

This clonotype rates as medium-sized (0.01 to 0.1%). The V gene is TRBV29-1, the J gene TRBJ2-2; D uncertain. The V end was cut by 4 bases, the J end by 4 bases, with 13 bases between. This CDR3 is built from 14 residues. Germline assignment: CDR1 SQVTM and CDR2 ANQGSEA. The CDR3 region has the DNA TGCAGCGTTGGTCCGGTCGTTGGCACCGGGGAGCTGTTTTTT. Translating gives CSVGPVVGTGELFF.